Listed here are 22 T cell receptor beta chains from one sample, sequenced in a study of regulatory T cells in long-lasting Graves disease. Time point meaning: newly diagnosed GD, antithyroid drugs for less than 3 months. From RNA extracted from PBMCs, the TCR library was made. Libraries of TCR beta came from iRepertoire HTBI primers plus Arm-PCR of CDR3 regions. TCRdb processed the multiplex PCR reads anew with MiXCR; each CDR3 protein has one entry. The sample holds approximately 480,000 distinct CDR3 sequences, under 20% seen once. This sample also belongs to another study, concerning T cells in Graves' hyperthyroidism and ophthalmopathy.

This specimen consisted of peripheral blood mononuclear cells (PBMCs), obtained at new diagnosis, from a patient treated with antithyroid drugs. These receptors all come from a man aged 35 to 55 with Graves disease.

V is TRBV6-1 and J is TRBJ2-5; D gene unclear. This CDR3 has 15 residues. V was pared by 6 bases and J by 4 bases, with 18 bases between. The germline V gene encodes CDR1 MNHNS and CDR2 SASEGT. CDR3 loop: CASRINRIPTETQYF. In nucleotides, the CDR3 is TGTGCCAGCAGGATTAACAGAATTCCAACAGAGACCCAGTACTTC.

This clonotype was seen repeatedly, ten times or more. This chain uses TRBV5-1 with TRBJ1-5; perhaps TRBD1 as D (6 bases). Germline V gene sequence: CDR1 SGHRS, CDR2 YFSETQ. The CDR3 length is 16 residues. V shed 5 bases and J shed 2 bases, with 17 bases lying between them. This CDR3 reads CASSSGALGGNQPQHF. CDR3 nucleotide sequence: TGCGCCAGCAGTTCAGGGGCGCTTGGGGGCAATCAGCCCCAGCATTTT.

This clonotype was found a few times. This rearrangement joins TRBV6-2 or TRBV6-3 to TRBJ2-3; 9 bases map to TRBD2. Losses at the gene ends were 5 bases for V and 6 bases for J; bases not matched to a gene: 9. Germline CDR1 is MNHEY and CDR2 is SVGEGT. This CDR3 region has 15 residues. The DNA for the CDR3 is TGTGCCAGCAGTCCAAGCGGGAGGTGGACGGATACGCAGTATTTT. It encodes CASSPSGRWTDTQYF.

This clonotype was counted between two and nine times. This chain's CDR3 is CASSGTGEGGELFF. The CDR3 DNA sequence: TGCGCCAGCTCCGGGACGGGAGAGGGCGGGGAGCTGTTTTTT. This rearrangement joins TRBV5-1 to TRBJ2-2; D perhaps matches TRBD2 (6 bases). The germline V gene has CDR1 SGHRS and CDR2 YFSETQ. V lost 7 bases and J 7 bases, leaving 17 bases between the germline ends. This CDR3 has 14 residues. Drawing the rest from reference TRBV5-1 and TRBJ2-2, the complete variable domain is KAGVTQTPRYLIKTRGQQVTLSCSPISGHRSVSWYQQTPGQGLQFLFEYFSETQRNKGNFPGRFSGRQFSNSRSEMNVSTLELGDSALYLCASSGTGEGGELFFGEGSRLTVL.

This clonotype has at least ten counts. CDR3 region: CSARDGTSGRDGQFF. The CDR3 bases are TGCAGTGCTAGAGACGGGACTAGCGGGCGCGACGGGCAGTTCTTC. The chain uses TRBV20-1 and TRBJ2-1; 12 bases fit TRBD2. Germline-derived CDR1 and CDR2 are DFQATT and SNEGSKA (reference sequence). V shed 0 bases, J shed 12 bases, and the junction held 9 bases outside the gene matches. The CDR3 totals 15 residues.

CDR3 in amino acids: CSAPTLAGVFQETQYF. In DNA, the CDR3 is TGCAGTGCCCCCACGCTAGCGGGAGTTTTCCAAGAGACCCAGTACTTC. The chain has TRBV20-1 and TRBJ2-5; the match to TRBD2 covers 10 bases. V gave up 6 bases and J gave up 1 base; unmatched junction bases: 11. Germline lookup yields CDR1 DFQATT and CDR2 SNEGSKA (reference sequence). The CDR3 contains 16 residues.

This clonotype was counted a few times. The chain carries TRBV29-1 and TRBJ2-4, with 8 nucleotides matching TRBD2. Germline V gene data show CDR1 as SQVTM and CDR2 as ANQGSEA. V shed 7 bases, J shed 3 bases, and the junction held 5 bases outside the gene matches. This CDR3 region has 13 residues. The CDR3 region is CSAGGTSKNIQYF. The CDR3 bases are TGCAGCGCGGGCGGGACTAGCAAAAACATTCAGTACTTC.

This clonotype was seen more than once but under ten times. The rearrangement uses TRBV13 and TRBJ1-1; no reliable D call. V lost 1 base and J lost 8, with 14 bases in between. The CDR3 totals 14 residues. CDR1 is PRHDT, CDR2 FYEKMQ, per germline (reference sequence). DNA for the CDR3: TGTGCCAGCAGCTTAGATACGGCAGGTATCGAAGCTTTCTTT. Translating it yields CASSLDTAGIEAFF.

This clonotype has a count of ten or more. V gene TRBV20-1 combines with J gene TRBJ2-3, with unresolved D. CDR3 length equals 14 residues. Trimming stripped 0 bases from V and 0 bases from J, with 7 bases between. From germline, CDR1 is DFQATT and CDR2 SNEGSKA (reference sequence). In DNA form, the CDR3 reads TGCAGTGCTAGAGATCTCTGGAGCACAGATACGCAGTATTTT. This encodes CSARDLWSTDTQYF.

This clonotype has at least ten counts. The chain combines TRBV5-1 with TRBJ2-5; 9 nucleotides match TRBD1. Per germline, CDR1 SGHRS and CDR2 YFSETQ. CDR3 length: 14 amino acids. The V gene end was trimmed by 4 bases and the J gene end by 3 bases; junction bases not matched to a gene: 4. The CDR3 DNA reads as TGCGCCAGCAGCCGGGGACAGGGAGAAGAGACCCAGTACTTC. Its translation: CASSRGQGEETQYF.

This clonotype has a count of ten or more. The chain is built from TRBV6-5 and TRBJ2-3; a possible D gene is TRBD1 (5 bases). V lost 4 bases and J 0 bases, leaving 17 bases between the germline ends. The CDR3 extends over 17 amino acids. Germline V gene sequence: CDR1 MNHEY, CDR2 SVGAGI. The CDR3 sequence: CASSLSRRGTSTDTQYF. DNA of the CDR3: TGTGCCAGCAGTTTGTCGAGAAGGGGCACTAGCACAGATACGCAGTATTTT.

This clonotype was observed many times. V usage is TRBV4-1 and J usage is TRBJ1-5; a weak D match, TRBD1 (6 bases). The V gene's germline CDR1 is MGHRA and CDR2 YSYEKL. V shed 0 bases and J shed 1 base, with 13 bases lying between them. The CDR3 has 17 amino acids. The CDR3 here is CASSQDGQTASNQPQHF. In DNA, the CDR3 is TGCGCCAGCAGCCAAGATGGACAGACCGCAAGCAATCAGCCCCAGCATTTT.

This clonotype was observed a few times. The chain's CDR3 is CASSLAGTVLAPYNEQFF. Here the CDR3 DNA reads TGCGCCAGCAGCTTGGCGGGGACAGTTCTGGCGCCCTACAATGAGCAGTTCTTC. V gene TRBV5-1 combines with J gene TRBJ2-1; 7 bases line up with TRBD1. From germline, CDR1 is SGHRS and CDR2 YFSETQ. The CDR3 sequence is 18 residues long. The trim removed 0 bases at V and 2 bases at J, leaving 11 bases unmatched.

There are many counts of this clonotype. The chain joins TRBV29-1 to TRBJ2-3; D call uncertain. Germline V lookup: CDR1 SQVTM, CDR2 ANQGSEA. The V gene lost 6 bases and the J gene lost 0 bases, with 13 bases spanning the gap. The CDR3 extends over 14 amino acids. The CDR3 sequence: CSVSPAPSTDTQYF. CDR3 sequence (DNA): TGCAGCGTCTCACCAGCGCCCAGCACAGATACGCAGTATTTT.

There are many counts of this clonotype. DNA for the CDR3: TGCAGTGCTATGGGACTAGCGGGAGTTAGCGCCCAGTACTTC. Amino acid sequence: CSAMGLAGVSAQYF. The chain combines TRBV20-1 with TRBJ2-5; 14 bases are shared with TRBD2. Germline V gene sequence: CDR1 DFQATT, CDR2 SNEGSKA (reference sequence). The V gene end was trimmed by 4 bases and the J gene end by 9 bases; junction bases not matched to a gene: 7. The CDR3 has 14 residues.

This clonotype occurred many times. The chain uses TRBV28 and TRBJ1-5, with 8 bases identical to TRBD1. V trimming: 3 bases; J trimming: 0 bases; junction bases outside the gene matches: 4. The length of the CDR3 is 16 residues. Germline V gene lookup returns CDR1 MDHEN and CDR2 SYDVKM. The CDR3 DNA follows: TGTGCCAGCAGTTTCGGGACAGGTAATAGCAATCAGCCCCAGCATTTT. Protein sequence: CASSFGTGNSNQPQHF.

The chain couples TRBV14 to TRBJ2-1; D is possibly TRBD1 (5 bases). CDR1 and CDR2 from the germline V gene are SGHDN and FVKESK. Deletions cut 0 bases from V and 2 bases from J, with 14 bases between. This CDR3 is built from 17 residues. Here the CDR3 reads CASSQDFSRVTYNEQFF. The CDR3 region has the DNA TGTGCCAGCAGCCAAGATTTTAGCAGGGTAACCTACAATGAGCAGTTCTTC.

Many counts were recorded for this clonotype. This chain links TRBV12-5 with TRBJ1-5; D is undetermined. The CDR3 totals 14 residues. V lost 2 bases to trimming and J lost 0 bases, with 5 bases between them. The germline CDR1 and CDR2 sequences are LGHNT and FRNRAP. This CDR3 reads CASGLPSSNQPQHF. The CDR3 DNA reads TGTGCTAGTGGTTTGCCGTCTAGCAATCAGCCCCAGCATTTT.

This clonotype was counted a few times. The rearrangement joins TRBV6-2 or TRBV6-3 to TRBJ2-7; D is ambiguous. CDR1 and CDR2 (germline): MNHEY, SVGEGT. V was shortened by 5 bases and J by 2 bases, with 13 bases between the two germline ends. The CDR3 loop spans 14 amino acids. The CDR3 region is CASSESLRAYEQYF. The CDR3, as DNA: TGTGCCAGCAGTGAATCCCTCCGGGCCTACGAGCAGTACTTC.

The chain employs TRBV19 and TRBJ1-4; no firm D call. This CDR3 is built from 14 residues. V was trimmed by 1 base and J by 8 bases, leaving 11 bases between them. From germline, CDR1 is LNHDA and CDR2 SQIVND (reference sequence). The CDR3 region is CASSIAGRLEKLFF. Here the CDR3 DNA reads TGTGCCAGTAGTATAGCGGGCAGGCTAGAAAAACTGTTTTTT.

This clonotype was observed a few times. A much bigger clone sits one base away, suggesting this may be a read error. CDR3 DNA sequence: TGTACCAGCAGTCCCGGGACTTCCCCTGGGGCCCAGTACTTC. Protein sequence: CTSSPGTSPGAQYF. The V call is TRBV12-3 or TRBV12-4, the J call TRBJ2-5; possible D gene TRBD2, 6 bases. The CDR3 extends over 14 amino acids.

At least ten counts were recorded for this clonotype. One junction end does not reproduce the germline sequence, and a read error may be involved. The chain couples TRBV3-1 to TRBJ2-5, with 7 bases that match TRBD2. Germline loops: CDR1 LGHDT, CDR2 YNNKEL (reference sequence). The CDR3 is 14 residues long. As DNA, the CDR3 is TGTACCAGCAGCCTAGGTGGCGGGAGAAAGACCCAGTACTTC. Translated, it gives CTSSLGGGRKTQYF.